This T cell receptor (beta chain) was captured by sequencing in a study of cytomegalovirus exposure and HLA in healthy donors (dated by TCRdb to 2016 to 2017). About the study as a whole: An earlier analysis of fewer than 750 of the donors reported approximately 280 Gb of sequence data and 117 million unique TCR beta sequences obtained from around 190 million T cells. About 300 gigabases of sequencing data and tens of millions of unique TCR sequences were included in an early release covering about 700 HLA-typed donors. Of the 350 to 450 genotyped donors, over 70% fell in the genetic ancestry cluster associated with self-reported Caucasian donors. The aim of the study was to test whether cataloging public T cell receptors could identify signatures of past pathogen exposure. The T cell repertoires of some 670 subjects were profiled by immunosequencing and related to cytomegalovirus serostatus. Besides the first cohort of around 670 subjects, a separate validation cohort made up of some 110 different subjects was used. High-throughput TCR immunosequencing, statistical association of individual TCRs with disease status, and machine learning were combined to predict cytomegalovirus infection status. In a later analysis, previously published TCR beta repertoires from several hundred donors were re-analyzed and high-resolution HLA genotyping was added so that TCR occurrence patterns could be studied. The later analysis used no new phenotypic data to find candidate immune exposures, relying instead on TCR beta sequences and their occurrence across donors. An earlier analysis of nearly 600 of the donors applied high-throughput TCR beta sequencing to assess whether each TCR beta V gene segment acted as functional or pseudogenic. Donor age, sex, ethnicity and CMV serostatus were collected together with the repertoire data. Genome-wide SNP genotypes for about 65% of the roughly 670 donors were used in a later genetic analysis, which treated that subset as a discovery cohort. Every repertoire in the discovery cohort had been generated on one and the same sequencing platform. HLA typing covered class I and class II loci at four-digit resolution. Typing coverage varied by locus: 629-630 donors for A, B, C, DRB1 and DQB1; approximately 500 for DQA1; around 610 for DPA1; roughly 470 for DPB1. Roughly 5 DR-DQ haplotypes were handled as single units for association and clustering, since linkage in the cohort was strong. Across 398 genotyped donors of the cohort, an average of approximately 240,000 unique TCR beta nucleotide sequences per donor were sequenced, and around 20% of those sequences were non-productive. Broad study findings and their caveats: Most TCR sequences were observed very rarely across donors, whereas some public TCRs were present in many individuals. Strong co-occurrence of HLA alleles, especially DR and DQ, made assigning TCR associations to individual alleles difficult. The cohort was sequenced for TCR beta chains only, and without alpha or paired-chain data the features that could be detected were limited. In both the original and validation cohorts, the classifier was reported to diagnose cytomegalovirus status with high specificity and sensitivity. The earlier analysis of about 600 of the donors excluded roughly 17 rarely observed V segments, including chromosome 9 orphons, because counts were too low. Some IMGT-functional V segments, including TRBV6-2 and TRBV6-3, could not be told apart with the 87-base-pair reads, so those segments were excluded. Specific HLA alleles were associated with around 18,000 TCR beta sequences at a false discovery rate of 0.05 in a later analysis. Sequencing depth was assumed to be roughly uniform across donors in the presence/absence analyses, though that assumption may not hold. According to a later analysis, parvovirus B19, influenza, CMV and Epstein-Barr virus appeared linked to several top co-occurrence clusters. In a later analysis, HLA-associated TCR beta chains showed more clonal expansion and lower generation probabilities than non-associated chains that were equally common. A few of the identified cytomegalovirus-associated TCR beta chains were confirmed in vitro to be specific for cytomegalovirus antigens. Linkage disequilibrium might explain the correlated functional status among segregating V segments, but an unknown experimental factor could not be ruled out. A further reported finding was that TCR beta sequences accurately predicted the HLA-A and HLA-B alleles for most subjects in the first cohort. An earlier analysis of around 540 of the donors showed that most TCR beta V segments appeared in productive rearrangements either about 90% or about 30% of the time, which broadly matched IMGT annotations. Because HLA typing was unavailable for some donors at each locus, only the typed subset was used in association tests. In a later genetic analysis, fewer N-insertions in productive TCRs were reported among donors in an Asian-associated ancestry cluster than the approximately 710-donor mean. Most CMV-associated TCR beta chains appeared to be HLA-restricted in a later analysis, and the HLA associations seemed to be driven largely by CMV exposure. A later genetic analysis associated a missense DCLRE1C variant with V-gene and J-gene trimming of TCR beta chains, and an independent cohort replicated the association. In a later analysis, the rate of TCR association differed among HLA loci, with DRB1 alleles having the most associated TCRs and HLA-C alleles having the fewest. According to the authors, the approach could potentially be generalized to other disease states and immunological phenotypes. Immune exposure information for the cohort was limited to CMV serostatus. The study listed 150 to 200 TCR beta chains as associated with cytomegalovirus. A cluster of highly shared sequence variants was judged likely to represent a technical artifact of the sequencing pipeline.

The protocol used for the library was the immunoSEQ multiplex PCR assay. A mixture of 60 forward primers for TCR Vbeta segments and 13 reverse primers for TCR Jbeta segments was used in the multiplex PCR. Amplification of the CDR3 region of rearranged TCR beta genes was performed with a multiplex PCR assay on genomic DNA. The Illumina HiSeq System was used to sequence the amplified TCR beta libraries as 87-base-pair reads. The published analysis was carried out like this. Across the roughly 640 repertoires, a later analysis counted 60 million to 90 million unique TCR beta chains, around 11 million of which were shared by at least two donors. Raw reads were error-corrected and collapsed into unique sequences with a nearest-neighbor algorithm that merged closely related sequences to remove PCR and sequencing errors. To assign V, D and J gene segments, CDR3 sequences were aligned to IMGT reference sequences. Each retained sequence needed at least a six-nucleotide match to both a V gene segment and a J gene segment. Rearrangements were called productive when the CDR3 lacked stop codons and stayed in frame with V and J; all others were non-productive. CDR3 was defined by IMGT convention, running from the second conserved V-encoded cysteine to the conserved J-encoded phenylalanine. In an earlier analysis of around 600 of the donors, sequences lacking an unambiguous match to a single V gene segment were excluded. In an earlier analysis of approximately 610 of the donors, V segments were called functional above 56.7% productive rearrangements and were called segregating when the between-donor standard deviation exceeded 5%. A statistical classification framework was built for diagnosing cytomegalovirus status from the catalog of TCR beta chain sequences. In a later analysis, TCR nucleotide sequences were compared against IMGT/GENE-DB human TR gene sequences so that V and J genes could be assigned. A later analysis assigned CDR3 sequences and most-parsimonious VDJ recombination scenarios with the TCRdist pipeline. In a later analysis, every TCR beta chain was defined by the combination of its CDR3 amino acid sequence and its V-gene family, and reads without a unique V-gene family were dropped. In a later analysis, some 600 highly shared, low-generation-probability nucleotide sequences were removed to address suspected cross-contamination and a sequencing artifact. For each public chain, a later analysis derived a clonal expansion index from normalized ranks of inferred template counts within each repertoire. A later analysis computed generation probabilities with a VDJ recombination model fitted to out-of-frame rearrangements, and checked the results against IGoR. In a later analysis, hypergeometric tests were used to score TCR-TCR, TCR-HLA and TCR-CMV co-occurrence, with a repertoire-size bias correction applied to TCR pairs. To estimate false discovery rates, a later analysis permuted the HLA or CMV assignments 20 times. In a later analysis, co-occurring TCRs were grouped using DBSCAN, with TCRdist sequence similarity added in when clustering inside HLA-allele-positive subsets. Co-occurrence clustering excluded repertoires with fewer than 30,000 or more than 120,000 public chains, plus five with anomalous nucleotide sharing. Sourced from immuneACCESS, this table was stored by TCRdb with only in-frame sequences that have V and J called. A share of the clones is absent; for the studies checked, an unresolved V gene accounts for under half, and the remainder has no known explanation. V and J calls and clone size follow that table, whereas D and trimming were derived from the DNA. This sample is represented by 90,000 or so clones; roughly 70% of them were singletons. More than 15% of the sample goes to the ten largest clones.

The CDR3 has 12 amino acids, counting the end cysteine and phenylalanine. This entry keeps only the CDR3 DNA: 36 bases, framed from base 1. The V end loses 1 base and the J end loses 7 bases, and a stretch of 5 bases separates them. The germline V gene sets CDR1 to SGHRS and CDR2 to YFSETQ. Turning to this clone: The specificity of this receptor is unknown. The sample holds no much larger clone one base away, and base qualities are not on file.

In total, roughly 670 healthy bone marrow donors made up the cohort. At the time of sampling, every cohort member was nominally healthy, though immune exposures that went unrecorded were likely present. The donor was CMV seropositive and was included in the group of 300 or so seropositive cohort members. A peripheral blood sample was provided by each donor, and peripheral blood mononuclear cells were used for TCR beta sequencing. Genomic DNA extraction from the blood cell samples was performed with the Qiagen DNeasy Blood Extraction Kit. Sequencing was done on a sample of PBMCs. This sequence uses TRBV5-1 and TRBJ2-2; too little of a D gene remains to name it. This receptor was identified in a woman between 18 and 30 years old in good health and CMV-seropositive. The nucleotides are TGCGCCAGCAGCTTGAATCTCGGGGAGCTGTTTTTT. Translated, this gives CASSLNLGELFF.